Presented here are 10 T cell receptor beta chains from one specimen sequenced in a study of beta chain features in type 1 diabetes. Sequencing targeted expressed TCRB transcripts, as all isolated RNA had been reverse transcribed. Generated by immunoSEQ multiplex PCR, the TCRdb table keeps only in-frame clones and is missing some. The table lists about 350,000 clones, around a fifth of them singletons. The sequenced sample was naive CD4+ T cells from blood. These receptors were obtained from a woman aged 18-29 years in good health.

The sample holds a few counts of this clone. V and J are TRBV7-2 and TRBJ2-1; TRBD2 is a possible D gene (5 bases). The CDR3 is 12 residues long. The germline gives CDR1 SGHTA, CDR2 FQGNSA. Trimming removed 7 bases from V and 8 bases from J, with 12 bases in between. The DNA of the CDR3 is TGTGCCAGCAAGCGACTGGAGGATGAGCAGTTCTTC. It specifies CASKRLEDEQFF.

This clone has a handful of counts. V gene TRBV12-5 combines with J gene TRBJ2-5, with no clear D. Germline V gives CDR1 LGHNT, CDR2 FRNRAP. Trimming left V 3 bases short and J 2 bases short, with 7 bases between. This CDR3 is 13 amino acids long. The CDR3 coding sequence is TGTGCTAGTGGTTTTTCGCTACAAGAGACCCAGTACTTC. This gives the protein CASGFSLQETQYF.

This chain connects TRBV9 to TRBJ2-1, with 10 nucleotides matching TRBD1. CDR1 is SGDLS and CDR2 is YYNGEE in the germline V gene. V shed 4 bases, J shed 3 bases, and the junction held 7 bases outside the gene matches. The CDR3 extends over 16 amino acids. CDR3 sequence (DNA): TGTGCCAGCAGCTCGGGGACAGGGGACGGCTACAATGAGCAGTTCTTC. It codes for CASSSGTGDGYNEQFF.

About this clone: The junction differs from germline at one of its ends, possibly a read error. The genes are TRBV10-2 and TRBJ2-7; maybe TRBD1 (8 bases). The germline CDR1 and CDR2 sequences are WSHSY and SAAADI. The CDR3 is 12 amino acids. The CDR3 loop reads CVSGTGNYEQYF. CDR3 sequence (DNA): TGCGTCAGCGGGACAGGAAACTACGAGCAGTACTTC.

This clone was detected a few times. The CDR3 DNA sequence: TGTGCCTGGATGGCAGGGCGCTACAATGAGCAGTTCTTC. It translates to CAWMAGRYNEQFF. V gene TRBV30 combines with J gene TRBJ2-1, with a tentative D call TRBD1 (5 bases). The CDR3 has 13 amino acids. Deletions cut 4 bases from V and 3 bases from J, with 10 bases between. Germline V gene sequence: CDR1 GTSNPN, CDR2 SVGIG (reference sequence).

The sample holds one count of this clone. This rearrangement joins TRBV5-1 to TRBJ2-5, with D possibly being TRBD1 (7 bases). This CDR3 spans 13 amino acids. The germline gives CDR1 SGHRS, CDR2 YFSETQ. The V end lost 4 bases, the J end lost 2 bases, and 9 bases lay between the germline ends. The CDR3 loop is CASSAGQQETQYF. DNA for the CDR3: TGCGCCAGCAGCGCGGGACAGCAAGAGACCCAGTACTTC.

The V call is TRBV5-1, the J call TRBJ2-5; TRBD1 matches at 8 bases. The V gene's germline CDR1 is SGHRS and CDR2 YFSETQ. J lost 1 base, V lost 3 bases, and 2 bases had no gene match. CDR3 length: 14 amino acids. CDR3 residues: CASSSGGRQETQYF. CDR3 sequence (DNA): TGCGCCAGCAGCTCAGGGGGCCGCCAAGAGACCCAGTACTTC. Full variable domain (remainder filled in from reference TRBV5-1 and TRBJ2-5): KAGVTQTPRYLIKTRGQQVTLSCSPISGHRSVSWYQQTPGQGLQFLFEYFSETQRNKGNFPGRFSGRQFSNSRSEMNVSTLELGDSALYLCASSSGGRQETQYFGPGTRLLVL.

The sample holds a few counts of this clone. The rearrangement links TRBV5-4 to TRBJ1-2; D might be TRBD1 (6 bases). The germline V gene encodes CDR1 SGHNT and CDR2 YYREEE (reference sequence). The CDR3 extends over 11 amino acids. The V gene lost 2 bases and the J gene lost 9 bases, with 8 bases spanning the gap. CDR3 protein: CASSLQGRYTF. The CDR3 region has the DNA TGTGCCAGCAGCTTACAGGGCCGCTACACCTTC.

The chain employs TRBV19 and TRBJ2-3, with D possibly TRBD1 on 6 matching bases. This CDR3 comprises 12 residues. V lost 4 bases to trimming and J lost 12 bases, with 14 bases between them. The V gene's germline CDR1 is LNHDA and CDR2 SQIVND (reference sequence). CDR3 in amino acids: CASSKGTRIQYF. CDR3 DNA sequence: TGTGCCAGTAGTAAAGGGACAAGGATACAGTATTTT.

The V and J genes are TRBV7-7 and TRBJ2-2; possibly TRBD2 for D (7 bases). Per germline, CDR1 SSHAT and CDR2 FNYEAQ (reference sequence). This CDR3 comprises 14 residues. CDR3 in amino acids: CASAGAADTGELFF. In DNA, the CDR3 is TGTGCTAGTGCGGGGGCAGCGGACACCGGGGAGCTGTTTTTT.